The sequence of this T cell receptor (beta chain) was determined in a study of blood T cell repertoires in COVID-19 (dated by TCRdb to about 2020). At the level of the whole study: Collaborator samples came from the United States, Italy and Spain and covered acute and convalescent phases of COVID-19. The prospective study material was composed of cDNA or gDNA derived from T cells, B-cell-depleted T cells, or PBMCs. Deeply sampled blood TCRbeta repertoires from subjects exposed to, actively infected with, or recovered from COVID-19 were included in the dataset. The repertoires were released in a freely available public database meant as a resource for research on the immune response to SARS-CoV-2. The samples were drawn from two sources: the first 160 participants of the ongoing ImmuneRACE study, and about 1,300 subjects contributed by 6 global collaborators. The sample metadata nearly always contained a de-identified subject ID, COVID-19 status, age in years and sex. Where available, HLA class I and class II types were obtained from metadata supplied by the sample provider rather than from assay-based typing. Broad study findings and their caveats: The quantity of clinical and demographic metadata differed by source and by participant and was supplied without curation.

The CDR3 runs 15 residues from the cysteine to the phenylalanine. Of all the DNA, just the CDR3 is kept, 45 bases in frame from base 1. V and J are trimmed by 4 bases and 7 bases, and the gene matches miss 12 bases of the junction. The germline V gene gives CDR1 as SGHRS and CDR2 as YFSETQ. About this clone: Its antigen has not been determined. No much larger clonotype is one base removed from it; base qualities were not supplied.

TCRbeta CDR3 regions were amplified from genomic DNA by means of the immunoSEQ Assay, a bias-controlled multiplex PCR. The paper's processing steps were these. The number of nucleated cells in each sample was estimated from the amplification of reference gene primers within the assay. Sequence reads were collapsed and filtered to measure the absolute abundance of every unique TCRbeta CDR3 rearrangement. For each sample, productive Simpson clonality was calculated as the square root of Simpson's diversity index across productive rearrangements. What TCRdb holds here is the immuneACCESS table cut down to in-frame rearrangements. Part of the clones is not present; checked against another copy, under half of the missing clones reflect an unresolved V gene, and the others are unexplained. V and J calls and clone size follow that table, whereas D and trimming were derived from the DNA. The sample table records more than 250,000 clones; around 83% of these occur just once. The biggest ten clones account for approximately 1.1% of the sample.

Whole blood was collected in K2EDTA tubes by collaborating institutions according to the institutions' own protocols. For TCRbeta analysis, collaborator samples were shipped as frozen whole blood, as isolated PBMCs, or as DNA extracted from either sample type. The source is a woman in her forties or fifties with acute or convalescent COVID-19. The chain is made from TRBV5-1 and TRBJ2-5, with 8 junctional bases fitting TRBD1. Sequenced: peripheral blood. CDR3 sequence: CASSLGQGDVGTQYF. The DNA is TGCGCCAGCAGCCTCGGACAGGGCGATGTGGGGACCCAGTACTTC.